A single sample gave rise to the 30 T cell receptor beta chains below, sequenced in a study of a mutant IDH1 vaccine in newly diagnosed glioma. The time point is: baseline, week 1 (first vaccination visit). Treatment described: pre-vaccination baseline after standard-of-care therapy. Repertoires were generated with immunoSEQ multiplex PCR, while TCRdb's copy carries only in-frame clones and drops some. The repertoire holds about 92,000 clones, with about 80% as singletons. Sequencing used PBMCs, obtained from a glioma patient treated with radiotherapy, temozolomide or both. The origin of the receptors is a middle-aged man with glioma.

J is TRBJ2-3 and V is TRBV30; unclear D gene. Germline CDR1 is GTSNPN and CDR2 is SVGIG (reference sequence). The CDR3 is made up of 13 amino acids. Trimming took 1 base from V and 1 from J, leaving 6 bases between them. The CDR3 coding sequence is TGTGCCTGGAGTGAAGGGCGCACAGATACGCAGTATTTT. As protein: CAWSEGRTDTQYF. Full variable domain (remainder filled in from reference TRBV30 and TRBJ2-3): SQTIHQWPATLVQPVGSPLSLECTVEGTSNPNLYWYRQAAGRGLQLLFYSVGIGQISSEVPQNLSASRPQDRQFILSSKKLLLSDSGFYLCAWSEGRTDTQYFGPGTRLTVL.

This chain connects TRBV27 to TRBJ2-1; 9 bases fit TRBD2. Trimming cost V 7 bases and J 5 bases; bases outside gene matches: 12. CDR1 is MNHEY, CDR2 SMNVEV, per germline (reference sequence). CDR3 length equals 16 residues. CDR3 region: CASTLLGTSTNNEQFF. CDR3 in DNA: TGTGCCAGCACCTTACTCGGGACTAGCACCAACAATGAGCAGTTCTTC.

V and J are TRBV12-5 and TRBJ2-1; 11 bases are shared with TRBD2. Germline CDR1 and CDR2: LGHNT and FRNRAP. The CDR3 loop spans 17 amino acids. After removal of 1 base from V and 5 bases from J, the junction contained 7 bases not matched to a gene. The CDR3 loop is CASGLEVAGGPNNEQFF. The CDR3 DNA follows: TGTGCTAGTGGTTTGGAAGTAGCGGGAGGGCCTAACAATGAGCAGTTCTTC.

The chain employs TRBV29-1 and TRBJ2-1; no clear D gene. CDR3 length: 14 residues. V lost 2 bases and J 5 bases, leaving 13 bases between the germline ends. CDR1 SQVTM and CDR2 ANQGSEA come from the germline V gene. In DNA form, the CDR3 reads TGCAGCGTTGAAAGGGCCGCTCTTAACAATGAGCAGTTCTTC. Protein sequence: CSVERAALNNEQFF.

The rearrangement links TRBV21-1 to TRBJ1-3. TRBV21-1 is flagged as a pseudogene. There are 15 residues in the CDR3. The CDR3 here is CASSTGGGSGNTIYF. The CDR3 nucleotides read TGTGCCAGCTCTACTGGCGGAGGCTCTGGAAACACCATATATTTT.

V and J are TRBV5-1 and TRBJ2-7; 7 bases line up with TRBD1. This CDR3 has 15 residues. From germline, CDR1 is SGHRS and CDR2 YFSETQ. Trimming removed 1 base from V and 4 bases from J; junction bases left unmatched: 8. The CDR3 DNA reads TGCGCCAGCAGCTTGCATGAGACAGGGTTGTACGAGCAGTACTTC. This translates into CASSLHETGLYEQYF. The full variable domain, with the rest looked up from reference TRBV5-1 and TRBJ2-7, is KAGVTQTPRYLIKTRGQQVTLSCSPISGHRSVSWYQQTPGQGLQFLFEYFSETQRNKGNFPGRFSGRQFSNSRSEMNVSTLELGDSALYLCASSLHETGLYEQYFGPGTRLTVT.

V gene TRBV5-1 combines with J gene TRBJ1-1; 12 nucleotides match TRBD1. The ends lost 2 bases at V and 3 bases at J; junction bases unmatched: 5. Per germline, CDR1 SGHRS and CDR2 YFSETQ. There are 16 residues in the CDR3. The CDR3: CASSFRDRGLYTEAFF. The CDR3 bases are TGCGCCAGCAGCTTCCGGGACAGGGGGCTGTACACTGAAGCTTTCTTT.

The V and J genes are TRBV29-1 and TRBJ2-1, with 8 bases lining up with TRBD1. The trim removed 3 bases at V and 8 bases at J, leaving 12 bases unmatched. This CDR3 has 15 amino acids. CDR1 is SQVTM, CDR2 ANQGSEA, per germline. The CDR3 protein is CSVDGTGLLGDEQFF. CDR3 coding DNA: TGCAGCGTTGATGGGACAGGACTCCTCGGGGATGAGCAGTTCTTC.

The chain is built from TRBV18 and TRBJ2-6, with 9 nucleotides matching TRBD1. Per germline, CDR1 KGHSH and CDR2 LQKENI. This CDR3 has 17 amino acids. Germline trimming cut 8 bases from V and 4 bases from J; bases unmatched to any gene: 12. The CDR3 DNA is TGTGCCAGCCGCCTTACAGGGGGCGGAACAGGGGCCAACGTCCTGACTTTC. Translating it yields CASRLTGGGTGANVLTF.

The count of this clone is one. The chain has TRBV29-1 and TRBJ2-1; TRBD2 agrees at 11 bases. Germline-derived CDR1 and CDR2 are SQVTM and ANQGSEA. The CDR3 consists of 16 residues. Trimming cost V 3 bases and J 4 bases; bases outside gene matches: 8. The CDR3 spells CSVEGVTSGGYNEQFF. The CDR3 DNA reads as TGCAGCGTTGAGGGGGTCACTAGCGGGGGTTACAATGAGCAGTTCTTC.

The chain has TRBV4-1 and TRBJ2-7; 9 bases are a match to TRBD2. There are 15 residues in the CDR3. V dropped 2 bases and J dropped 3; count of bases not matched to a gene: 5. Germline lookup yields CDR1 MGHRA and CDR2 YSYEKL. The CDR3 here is CASSQPTSGSYEQYF. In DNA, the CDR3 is TGCGCCAGCAGCCAACCGACTAGCGGTAGCTACGAGCAGTACTTC.

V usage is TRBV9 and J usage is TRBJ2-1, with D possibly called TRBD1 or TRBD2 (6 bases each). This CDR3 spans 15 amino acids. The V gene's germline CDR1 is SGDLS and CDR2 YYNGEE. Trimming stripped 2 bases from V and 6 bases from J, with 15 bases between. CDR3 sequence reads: CASSVLGGQSNEQFF. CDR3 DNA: TGTGCCAGCAGCGTCCTCGGGGGCCAAAGCAATGAGCAGTTCTTC.

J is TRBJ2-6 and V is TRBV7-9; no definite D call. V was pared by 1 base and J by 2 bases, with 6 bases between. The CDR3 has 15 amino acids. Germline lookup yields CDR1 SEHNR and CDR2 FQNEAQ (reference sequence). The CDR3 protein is CASSLGDPGANVLTF. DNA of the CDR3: TGTGCCAGCAGCTTAGGAGACCCTGGGGCCAACGTCCTGACTTTC.

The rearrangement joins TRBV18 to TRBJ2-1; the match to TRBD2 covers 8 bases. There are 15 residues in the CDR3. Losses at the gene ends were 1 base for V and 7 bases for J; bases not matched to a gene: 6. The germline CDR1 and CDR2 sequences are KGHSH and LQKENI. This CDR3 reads CASSPQKTSVNEQFF. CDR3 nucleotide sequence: TGTGCCAGCTCACCACAAAAGACTAGCGTGAATGAGCAGTTCTTC.

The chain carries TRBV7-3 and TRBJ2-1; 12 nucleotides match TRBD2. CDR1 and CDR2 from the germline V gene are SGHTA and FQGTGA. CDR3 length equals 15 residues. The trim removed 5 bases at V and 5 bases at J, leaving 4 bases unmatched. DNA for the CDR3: TGTGCCAGCAGCCGACTAGCGGGAGCGGACAATGAGCAGTTCTTC. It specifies CASSRLAGADNEQFF.

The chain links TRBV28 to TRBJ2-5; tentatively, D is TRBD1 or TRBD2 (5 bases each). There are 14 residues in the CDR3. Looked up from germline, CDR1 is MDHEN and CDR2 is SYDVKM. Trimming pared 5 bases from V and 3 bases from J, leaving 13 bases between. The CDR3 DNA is TGTGCCAGCAGTCCAGGGACGAGAAAAGAGACCCAGTACTTC. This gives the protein CASSPGTRKETQYF.

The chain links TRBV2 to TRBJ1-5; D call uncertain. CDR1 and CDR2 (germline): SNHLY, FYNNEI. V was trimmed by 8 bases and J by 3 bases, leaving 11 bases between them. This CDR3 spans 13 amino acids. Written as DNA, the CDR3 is TGTGCCAGCGAACAAACGTACAATCAGCCCCAGCATTTT. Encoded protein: CASEQTYNQPQHF.

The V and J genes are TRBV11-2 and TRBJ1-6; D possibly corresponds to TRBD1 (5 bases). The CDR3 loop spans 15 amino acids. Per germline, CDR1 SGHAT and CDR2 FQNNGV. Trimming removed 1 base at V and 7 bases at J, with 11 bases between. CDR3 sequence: CASSLGQFLNSPLHF. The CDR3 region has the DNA TGTGCCAGCAGCTTAGGACAGTTCCTAAATTCACCCCTCCACTTT.

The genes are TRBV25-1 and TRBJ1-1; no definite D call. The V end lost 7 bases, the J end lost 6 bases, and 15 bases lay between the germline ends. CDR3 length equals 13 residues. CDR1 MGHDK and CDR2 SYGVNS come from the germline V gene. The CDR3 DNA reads TGTGCCAGCAAAGGGCAGTATGGGGCTGAAGCTTTCTTT. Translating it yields CASKGQYGAEAFF.

The CDR3 region is CASSRLGENTEAFF. The CDR3 coding sequence is TGCGCCAGCAGCCGCTTGGGGGAAAACACTGAAGCTTTCTTT. The chain recombines TRBV5-1 with TRBJ1-1; D is possibly TRBD1 (5 bases). Between the trimmed V and J ends, which lost 4 bases and 2 bases, there was a span of 12 bases. This CDR3 spans 14 amino acids. Germline CDR1 is SGHRS and CDR2 is YFSETQ.

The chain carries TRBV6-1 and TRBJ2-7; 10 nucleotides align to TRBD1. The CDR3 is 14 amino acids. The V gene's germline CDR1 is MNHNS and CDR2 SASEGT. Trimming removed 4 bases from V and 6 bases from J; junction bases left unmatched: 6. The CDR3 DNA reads TGTGCCAGCAGTGGGACAGGGGGTCTGAGCGAGCAGTACTTC. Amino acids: CASSGTGGLSEQYF.

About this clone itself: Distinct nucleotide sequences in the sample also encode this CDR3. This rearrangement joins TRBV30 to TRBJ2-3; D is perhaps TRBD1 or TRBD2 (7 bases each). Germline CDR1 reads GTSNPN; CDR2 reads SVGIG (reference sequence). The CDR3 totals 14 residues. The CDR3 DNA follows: TGTGCTGAGGGAGGGGACAGAGGAACAGATACGCAGTATTTT. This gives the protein CAEGGDRGTDTQYF.

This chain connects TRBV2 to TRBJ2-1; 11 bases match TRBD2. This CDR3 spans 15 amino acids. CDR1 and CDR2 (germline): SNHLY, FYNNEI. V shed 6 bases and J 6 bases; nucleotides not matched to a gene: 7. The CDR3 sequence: CASSLLAGGGNEQFF. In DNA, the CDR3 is TGTGCCAGCAGCCTCCTAGCGGGAGGAGGCAATGAGCAGTTCTTC.

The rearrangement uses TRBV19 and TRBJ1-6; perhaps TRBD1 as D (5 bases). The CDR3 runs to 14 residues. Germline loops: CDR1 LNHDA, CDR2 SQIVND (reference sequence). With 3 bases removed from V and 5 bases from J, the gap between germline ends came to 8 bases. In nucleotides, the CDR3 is TGTGCCAGTAGTATTTACAGGAATAATTCACCCCTCCACTTT. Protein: CASSIYRNNSPLHF.

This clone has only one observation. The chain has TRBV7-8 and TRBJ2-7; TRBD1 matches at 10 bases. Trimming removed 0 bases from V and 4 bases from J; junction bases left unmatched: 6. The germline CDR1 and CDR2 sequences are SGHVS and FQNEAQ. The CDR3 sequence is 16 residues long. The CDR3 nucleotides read TGTGCCAGCAGCTTAGCGCGGGACAGGGGAAAGTACGAGCAGTACTTC. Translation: CASSLARDRGKYEQYF.

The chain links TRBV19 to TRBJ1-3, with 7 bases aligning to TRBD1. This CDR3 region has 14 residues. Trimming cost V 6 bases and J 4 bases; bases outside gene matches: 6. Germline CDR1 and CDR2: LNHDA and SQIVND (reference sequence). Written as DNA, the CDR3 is TGTGCCAGTAGCCCAGGGACAGTCGGAAACACCATATATTTT. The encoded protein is CASSPGTVGNTIYF.

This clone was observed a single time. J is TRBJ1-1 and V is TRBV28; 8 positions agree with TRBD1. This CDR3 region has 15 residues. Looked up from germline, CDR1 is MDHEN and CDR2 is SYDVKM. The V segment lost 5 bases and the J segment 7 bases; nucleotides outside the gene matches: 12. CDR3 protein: CASSPLGTGTLEAFF. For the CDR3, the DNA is TGTGCCAGCAGTCCCCTTGGGACAGGCACCCTTGAAGCTTTCTTT. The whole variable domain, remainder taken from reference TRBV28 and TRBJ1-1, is DVKVTQSSRYLVKRTGEKVFLECVQDMDHENMFWYRQDPGLGLRLIYFSYDVKMKEKGDIPEGYSVSREKKERFSLILESASTNQTSMYLCASSPLGTGTLEAFFGQGTRLTVV.

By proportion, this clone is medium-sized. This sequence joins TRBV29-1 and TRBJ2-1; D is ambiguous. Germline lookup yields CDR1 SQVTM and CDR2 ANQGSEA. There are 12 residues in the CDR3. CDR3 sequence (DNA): TGCATCATCATCGGCTCCTACAATGAGCAGTTCTTC. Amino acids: CIIIGSYNEQFF.

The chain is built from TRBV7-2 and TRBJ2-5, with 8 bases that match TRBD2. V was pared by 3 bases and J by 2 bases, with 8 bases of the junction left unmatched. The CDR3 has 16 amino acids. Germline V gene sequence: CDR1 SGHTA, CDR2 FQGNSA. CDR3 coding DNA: TGTGCCAGCAGCTTTCGGTGGAGCGGGGGACAAGAGACCCAGTACTTC. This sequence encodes CASSFRWSGGQETQYF.

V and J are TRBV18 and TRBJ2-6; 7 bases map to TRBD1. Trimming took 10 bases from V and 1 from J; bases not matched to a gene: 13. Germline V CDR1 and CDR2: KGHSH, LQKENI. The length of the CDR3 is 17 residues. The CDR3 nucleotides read TGTGCCACGCCGGGACAGCGCCCCGCATCTGGGGCCAACGTCCTGACTTTC. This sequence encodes CATPGQRPASGANVLTF.